What follows is one TCR beta chain and its context. Its specificity is unknown. The entry originates in a study of CD8 T cells in Susac syndrome. An input of roughly 0.5 to 1 ug of RNA was subjected to reverse transcription using random hexamers. TCRdb called the immunoSEQ multiplex PCR reads again in MiXCR, with one record for every CDR3 protein. The sample includes approximately 180,000 distinct CDR3 sequences, about 94% of them seen just once. This CDR3 is 15 amino acids long. CDR1 GTSNPN and CDR2 SVGIG come from the germline V gene (reference sequence). Trimming took off 3 bases at V and 4 bases at J, with 18 bases between the two ends. Study-wide points: By the study's own acknowledgment, its TCR sequencing and HLA analysis included relatively few individuals.

The rearrangement links TRBV30 to TRBJ1-2; maybe TRBD1 (6 bases). This clonotype originated in a human donor with multiple sclerosis. Material for sequencing was CD4+ T cells from PBMCs. This CDR3 is CAWSTRGGSSYGYTF. CDR3 DNA sequence: TGTGCCTGGAGCACCAGAGGGGGGTCCAGCTATGGCTACACCTTC.